The present entry profiles one T cell receptor beta chain with its context. CDR3 length: 16 amino acids. The ends lost 1 base at V and 4 bases at J; junction bases unmatched: 11. In germline, CDR1 is DFQATT, CDR2 SNEGSKA (reference sequence). TCRdb reprocessed the RT-PCR reads via MiXCR and lists one record per CDR3 protein. Of approximately 520,000 distinct CDR3 sequences listed, 25% are singletons. The data are from a study of response to subunit inactivated influenza vaccine. Sequences were derived from CD4+ T cells sorted from PBMCs, sampled roughly 5 days after vaccination. This TCR derives from a man aged 50 or older who received an inactivated influenza vaccine. The rearrangement joins TRBV20-1 to TRBJ1-2; 8 positions match TRBD1. CDR3 sequence reads: CSARATVPGQAYGYTF. In DNA form, the CDR3 reads TGCAGTGCTAGAGCAACCGTCCCGGGACAGGCCTATGGCTACACCTTC.